This T cell receptor (beta chain) was recovered during a study of regulatory T cells in long-lasting Graves disease (dated by TCRdb to the early 2020s). For context, the study as a whole: Antithyroid drugs had been taken for less than 3 months by newly diagnosed Graves' disease patients. A total of about 35 samples underwent TCR sequencing: about 13 from persistent and around 20 from newly diagnosed Graves' disease patients. Patients with persistent Graves' disease were compared with patients with newly diagnosed Graves' disease using TCR sequencing and RNA sequencing of peripheral blood. The study was conducted in China and was registered as a clinical trial. Study-level results and caveats: The authors noted that the small sample size was a limitation that may lower accuracy. Only peripheral blood was studied, because thyroid tissue, the primary lesion, was inaccessible. Patients with persistent disease shared more public clonotypes (fewer than 3,000) than newly diagnosed patients did (more than 900). Lower TCR Shannon entropy and fewer highly expanded clones were observed in persistent Graves' disease patients than in newly diagnosed patients, which suggested clonal expansion. Only the TCR beta chain was sequenced and analyzed.

This clonotype was recorded at least ten times. Its antigen has not been determined. There are no base qualities to consult, and no much larger clone falls within one base. Library preparation employed multiplex PCR. The listed sequencing device is Illumina HiSeq 4000. CDR3 regions were amplified by Arm-PCR with iRepertoire HTBI primers to construct TCR beta libraries. Gel purification was performed on PCR products prior to sequencing. The study's processing was this. Gene usage analysis of CDR3 amino acid clonotypes used the 62 TRBV and 14 to 15 TRBJ segments found across samples. COPE and FqMerger were used to merge the filtered high-quality paired reads into contigs. BLAST was used to align contigs to IMGT TRBV, TRBD and TRBJ reference genes, and CDR3 was defined according to IMGT. Any clonotype with a frequency above 0.1% was counted as a highly expanded clone. Repertoire diversity was measured by Shannon entropy, and V-J evenness by the Gini coefficient. A clonotype was considered public if more than one individual shared it. The raw public data were reprocessed by TCRdb itself: fastp quality trimming at Q25, MiXCR clonotype calling, in-frame beta chains only. Every distinct CDR3 protein forms one entry, paired with its most common genes and DNA. The V and J calls, along with clone size, are taken from TCRdb and not from the paper's own processing. This sample gives 350,000 to 500,000 distinct CDR3 sequences in total; about 16% of them show up just once. Around 10% of the sample belongs to the ten largest clones.

The sample's time point label, in plain terms: newly diagnosed GD, antithyroid drugs for less than 3 months. For both TCR sequencing and RNA sequencing, RNA was extracted from PBMCs in TRIzol. Graves' disease was diagnosed according to American Thyroid Association guidelines. Patients for the study were recruited at an endocrinology department in Xi'an, China. Each patient gave 7.5 to 10 milliliters of peripheral blood, collected in an EDTA anticoagulant tube. Ficoll Paque Plus density gradient separation was used to isolate PBMCs, and no further T cell sorting was performed. An Agilent 2100 Bioanalyzer and agarose gel were used to assess RNA quality, and a NanoDrop 2000 was used to measure RNA concentration. The same data also contributed to another study, on T cells in Graves' hyperthyroidism and ophthalmopathy. That second report states: Stable Graves' hyperthyroidism was defined as no progression to ophthalmopathy during 18 months of follow-up. Hyperthyroidism patients were newly diagnosed, with disease duration under 2 months, and aged 18 to 65 years. The study excluded patients with uncontrolled infections, other autoimmune diseases, pregnancy or lactation. Clinical symptoms, serum thyroxine and TRAb, thyroid ultrasound, and orbital computed tomography formed the basis for the diagnoses. The first round of RT-PCR for the TCR CDR3 was performed with the HTBI primer set and the Qiagen OneStep RT-PCR kit. Blood samples also contained most of the expanded thyroid clonotypes (frequency above 0.001), which suggests that blood repertoires may reflect thyroid immune responses. A 13 V-J signature model separated ophthalmopathy from stable hyperthyroidism, with around 88% sensitivity and roughly 82% specificity in cross-validation and 80%/75% in testing. In validation, the model predicted progression to ophthalmopathy a median of 6.5 months before onset, with approximately 70% sensitivity and around 76% specificity. A discovery cohort of about 100 patients, roughly 43 with Graves' ophthalmopathy and over 55 with stable Graves' hyperthyroidism, was used to find distinguishing TCR V-J signatures. Whether ophthalmopathy could be predicted prospectively was tested in an independent validation cohort made up of under 20 hyperthyroidism patients plus 17 patients who later progressed to ophthalmopathy. The 90 or so discovery patients were randomly split 7:3 into training and test sets. In addition, the study compared T-cell repertoires in thyroid tissue and in blood from five or six Graves' hyperthyroidism patients. Once sampling was done, hyperthyroidism patients were given methimazole at a starting dose of 30 mg daily, whereas ophthalmopathy patients were given high-dose intravenous methylprednisolone. Libraries were constructed in a second round of multiplex PCR, after which size selection and purification were carried out. Paired-end sequencing of the libraries was performed with 100 bp reads on an Illumina HiSeq2000. SOAPnuke was used to process the raw data, with reads discarded if the reads contained adapters or uncalled bases, had a mean Phred below 15, or lacked an exact constant-primer or identifier match. High-quality paired reads were merged using COPE v1.2.5, and each unique nucleotide sequence was defined as a clonotype. Clonotypes were aligned to IMGT TRBV, TRBD and TRBJ reference segments using MiTCR v1.1. The analysis included only V-J combinations with a frequency above 0.0001, which together covered about 99% of the repertoires. A TCS score was defined as the ratio between F50 (clonal expansion) and ExV (chaos), using BLOSUM62-based TCRdist between CDR3 peptides within each V-J. Welch's t-statistics and random forest reduced roughly 530 V-J features to 10 to 15, which were used in a naive Bayes classifier (R e1071). No statistical method was used to set the sample size in advance, and investigators knew the group allocation. The paper reports TCR Vbeta CDR3 sequencing of more than 120 peripheral blood samples: around 45 ophthalmopathy, fewer than 80 hyperthyroidism and around 17 progressor patients.

Sequenced material: peripheral blood mononuclear cells (PBMCs), taken at new diagnosis, from a patient treated with antithyroid drugs. The sequence was obtained from a young woman with Graves disease. Donor details come from another sample of the same person, matched by shared clones.

The nucleotides read TGTGCCAGCAGTTACTCGATCACGGAGTATAGCAATCAGCCCCAGCATTTT. Translated, this gives CASSYSITEYSNQPQHF. The chain couples TRBV6-2 or TRBV6-3 to TRBJ1-5, with no D gene named confidently. The germline V gene yields MNHEY for CDR1 and SVGEGT for CDR2. From the cysteine up to the phenylalanine, the CDR3 has a length of 17 residues. Left in the record is the CDR3 DNA by itself, 51 bases read in frame from the first base. V is reduced by 0 bases and J by 0 bases, leaving a spacing of 12 bases between them.